The 19 T cell receptor beta chains below were found in one sample sequenced in a study of T cells after yellow fever vaccination. TCRdb re-called the 5' RACE reads through MiXCR, storing one row per CDR3 protein. The sample records hundreds of thousands of distinct CDR3 sequences, over 3.5% being singletons. Sample: PBMCs, taken 5 days after the yellow fever booster vaccination. These receptors were taken from a man aged 18 to 29 who received the YFV17D yellow fever vaccine.

This clonotype has at least ten counts. The chain is built from TRBV2 and TRBJ1-2; no clear D gene. The germline V gene encodes CDR1 SNHLY and CDR2 FYNNEI. The CDR3 has 13 amino acids. The V gene lost 4 bases and the J gene lost 5 bases, with 11 bases spanning the gap. For the CDR3, the DNA is TGTGCCAGCAGTGCCGGCGTAGGGTATGGCTACACCTTC. Protein product: CASSAGVGYGYTF.

The table lists this clonotype with a few counts. This chain connects TRBV18 to TRBJ1-1; D uncertain. The CDR3 covers 14 residues. The V end lost 3 bases, the J end lost 6 bases, and 14 bases lay between the germline ends. Looked up from germline, CDR1 is KGHSH and CDR2 is LQKENI. The CDR3 coding sequence is TGTGCCAGCTCACCCCGGGTGGCCGCGCCTGAAGCTTTCTTT. Its translation is CASSPRVAAPEAFF.

This clonotype was found many times. The rearrangement uses TRBV27 and TRBJ1-1, with 8 bases that match TRBD1. The CDR3 has 15 amino acids. The germline V gene has CDR1 MNHEY and CDR2 SMNVEV (reference sequence). V lost 1 base, J lost 6 bases, and 7 bases stayed unmatched. The CDR3 loop reads CASSLLDREGAEAFF. The CDR3 DNA sequence: TGTGCCAGCAGTTTATTGGACAGGGAGGGTGCTGAAGCTTTCTTT.

As DNA, the CDR3 is TGTGCCAGCAGTTTATCTCCGCTTGGCTGGAGCGAGCAGTACGTC. The encoded protein is CASSLSPLGWSEQYV. The rearrangement links TRBV27 to TRBJ2-7; D uncertain. With 0 bases removed from V and 6 bases from J, the gap between germline ends came to 15 bases. Germline V gene lookup returns CDR1 MNHEY and CDR2 SMNVEV (reference sequence). This CDR3 comprises 15 residues.

The V gene is TRBV6-6, the J gene TRBJ2-4; D possibly corresponds to TRBD2 (5 bases). The ends were cut back, 10 bases at V and 3 bases at J, with 16 bases in the middle. The CDR3 is 14 amino acids. The V gene's germline CDR1 is MNHNY and CDR2 SVGAGI (reference sequence). Here the CDR3 DNA reads TGTGCCACCGGCGCGGGTGGTGGCAAAAACATTCAGTACTTC. Encoded protein: CATGAGGGKNIQYF.

The table lists this clonotype with a few counts. The chain has TRBV9 and TRBJ2-5; D uncertain. From germline, CDR1 is SGDLS and CDR2 YYNGEE. V was pared by 0 bases and J by 2 bases, with 11 bases between. CDR3 size: 15 residues. The DNA of the CDR3 is TGTGCCAGCAGCGTAGGGGTGGCGAAACAAGAGACCCAGTACTTC. This codes for CASSVGVAKQETQYF.

This clonotype has just a few counts. V is TRBV6-5 and J is TRBJ2-3; no firm D call. The V gene lost 2 bases and the J gene lost 0 bases, with 9 bases spanning the gap. The CDR3 has 15 residues. CDR1 MNHEY and CDR2 SVGAGI come from the germline V gene. CDR3 sequence: CASSYRRTSTDTQYF. The CDR3 bases are TGTGCCAGCAGTTACCGTCGGACGAGCACAGATACGCAGTATTTT.

Many counts were recorded for this clonotype. This rearrangement joins TRBV12-3 or TRBV12-4 to TRBJ2-1, with D unresolved. The ends were cut back, 2 bases at V and 3 bases at J, with 11 bases in the middle. CDR3 length equals 15 residues. CDR3 loop: CASSLTQARYNEQFF. In nucleotides, the CDR3 is TGTGCCAGCAGTTTAACCCAGGCTCGCTACAATGAGCAGTTCTTC.

This clonotype has a handful of counts. The chain uses TRBV6-2 or TRBV6-3 and TRBJ2-6; TRBD1 might be the D (5 bases). Trimming removed 4 bases from V and 1 base from J, with 8 bases in between. This CDR3 is 15 amino acids long. The germline V gene encodes CDR1 MNHEY and CDR2 SVGEGT. This chain's CDR3 is CASSLTESGANVLTF. CDR3 in DNA: TGTGCCAGCAGTTTGACAGAGTCTGGGGCCAACGTCCTGACTTTC.

A few counts support this clonotype. The chain recombines TRBV10-3 with TRBJ2-4; D is perhaps TRBD1 (7 bases). The V gene's germline CDR1 is ENHRY and CDR2 SYGVKD. This CDR3 has 14 amino acids. Trimming pared 0 bases from V and 8 bases from J, leaving 11 bases between. As DNA, the CDR3 is TGTGCCATCAGTGAGTCGGCAGGGGGGTACATTCAGTACTTC. Its protein product is CAISESAGGYIQYF.

The chain uses TRBV20-1 and TRBJ1-5, with TRBD1 matching over 10 bases. Losses at the gene ends were 1 base for V and 7 bases for J; bases not matched to a gene: 1. CDR3 length: 13 amino acids. The germline CDR1 and CDR2 sequences are DFQATT and SNEGSKA (reference sequence). The CDR3 coding sequence is TGCAGTGCTAGAGGACAGGGGGCCCAGCCCCAGCATTTT. This codes for CSARGQGAQPQHF.

CDR3 nucleotides: TGTGCCACCAGGGTCCCGCGGGGAGGGACCGGGGAGCTGTTTTTT. Residues: CATRVPRGGTGELFF. The chain recombines TRBV15 with TRBJ2-2; TRBD2 aligns across 7 bases. CDR3 size: 15 residues. The V and J ends lost 6 bases and 5 bases, in that order; junction bases with no gene match: 9. Per the germline V gene, CDR1 is LNHNV and CDR2 is YYDKDF (reference sequence).

The sample holds a few counts of this clonotype. The CDR3 spells CASSPVRTDYTDTQYF. The CDR3 DNA sequence: TGTGCCAGCTCACCAGTTAGGACGGACTACACAGATACGCAGTATTTT. This chain links TRBV18 with TRBJ2-3; D might be TRBD2 (6 bases). The CDR3 length is 16 residues. The germline V gene has CDR1 KGHSH and CDR2 LQKENI. Trimming cost V 2 bases and J 2 bases, with 14 bases left between them. Looking up the rest from reference TRBV18 and TRBJ2-3 gives the full variable domain: NAGVMQNPRHLVRRRGQEARLRCSPMKGHSHVYWYRQLPEEGLKFMVYLQKENIIDESGMPKERFSAEFPKEGPSILRIQQVVRGDSAAYFCASSPVRTDYTDTQYFGPGTRLTVL.

This clonotype occurred a few times. The chain couples TRBV7-2 to TRBJ1-2; perhaps TRBD1 as D (5 bases). The CDR3 is made up of 14 amino acids. V dropped 2 bases and J dropped 8 bases, with 15 bases sitting between them. Germline loops: CDR1 SGHTA, CDR2 FQGNSA. CDR3 in amino acids: CASSLPLGGRGYTF. The CDR3 DNA reads TGTGCCAGCAGCTTACCCCTTGGGGGACGGGGCTACACCTTC. Drawing the rest from reference TRBV7-2 and TRBJ1-2, the complete variable domain is GAGVSQSPSNKVTEKGKDVELRCDPISGHTALYWYRQSLGQGLEFLIYFQGNSAPDKSGLPSDRFSAERTGGSVSTLTIQRTQQEDSAVYLCASSLPLGGRGYTFGSGTRLTVV.

CDR3 loop: CASSQRTMRTKNIQYF. CDR3 nucleotides: TGCGCCAGCAGCCAGAGGACAATGAGAACCAAAAACATTCAGTACTTC. This chain connects TRBV4-1 to TRBJ2-4; possible D gene TRBD1, 5 bases. Germline lookup yields CDR1 MGHRA and CDR2 YSYEKL. The CDR3 contains 16 residues. V dropped 3 bases and J dropped 2 bases, with 14 bases sitting between them.

The chain joins TRBV7-2 to TRBJ2-7; the match to TRBD2 covers 11 bases. This CDR3 is 15 amino acids long. The V and J ends lost 3 bases and 4 bases, in that order; junction bases with no gene match: 5. Germline CDR1 reads SGHTA; CDR2 reads FQGNSA. CDR3 bases: TGTGCCAGCAGCTTCTTAGCGGGGGGGCTATACGAGCAGTACTTC. Translating it yields CASSFLAGGLYEQYF. The whole variable domain, filled in from reference TRBV7-2 and TRBJ2-7, reads GAGVSQSPSNKVTEKGKDVELRCDPISGHTALYWYRQSLGQGLEFLIYFQGNSAPDKSGLPSDRFSAERTGGSVSTLTIQRTQQEDSAVYLCASSFLAGGLYEQYFGPGTRLTVT.

This clonotype occurred many times. This chain connects TRBV10-3 to TRBJ2-3; TRBD2 agrees at 11 bases. CDR3 size: 15 residues. The trim removed 7 bases at V and 0 bases at J, leaving 3 bases unmatched. Germline CDR1 ENHRY, CDR2 SYGVKD. As DNA, the CDR3 is TGTGCCATCACGACTAGCGGGGAGAGCACAGATACGCAGTATTTT. Its protein product is CAITTSGESTDTQYF.

In nucleotides, the CDR3 is TGCAGTGCTAGGGGGAGGACAGGGTTGAATGAAAAACTGTTTTTT. Its protein is CSARGRTGLNEKLFF. The chain recombines TRBV20-1 with TRBJ1-4; 8 bases agree with TRBD1. V lost 3 bases and J lost 5; bases outside the gene matches: 8. Germline V gene data show CDR1 as DFQATT and CDR2 as SNEGSKA (reference sequence). This CDR3 contains 15 residues.

This clonotype was counted many times. The V call is TRBV24-1, the J call TRBJ1-1; D call uncertain. V was trimmed by 0 bases and J by 1 base, leaving 8 bases between them. Germline V gene data show CDR1 as KGHDR and CDR2 as SFDVKD. The CDR3 runs to 15 residues. In DNA, the CDR3 is TGTGCCACCAGTGATTTGGACCCTTGGAACACTGAAGCTTTCTTT. Encoded protein: CATSDLDPWNTEAFF.